The clone carrying this T cell receptor (beta chain) appeared a single time. No antigen is known for it. The PCR was carried out with 60 Vbeta primers and 13 Jbeta primers. Clones were sequenced by immunoSEQ multiplex PCR, and TCRdb holds only the in-frame ones, with some missing. The sample yields 150,000 to 200,000 clones, around 77% seen once. This specimen belongs to a study of cytomegalovirus exposure and HLA in healthy donors. The V and J ends lost 2 bases and 9 bases, in that order; junction bases with no gene match: 7. CDR3 length: 14 residues. The germline V gene encodes CDR1 MNHEY and CDR2 SVGAGI. Study results and caveats: Researchers reported in a later analysis that a missense DCLRE1C variant was tied to TCR beta V- and J-gene trimming.

This clonotype originated in a woman aged 30 to 39 in good health and CMV-seropositive. The V and J genes are TRBV6-5 and TRBJ2-1; 7 positions agree with TRBD2. The sequencing sample was made of PBMCs. CDR3 DNA sequence: TGTGCCAGCAGTTACGGCGGGAGATCTGTTGAGCAGTTCTTC. It codes for CASSYGGRSVEQFF.